This T cell receptor beta chain was obtained from a study of blood T cells in healthy people across ages (dated by TCRdb to about 2015). Study-wide context: In model experiments, template switching captured roughly one uniquely barcoded TCR beta cDNA molecule for every two T cells. To track age-related changes in TCR beta repertoire diversity, the study relied on deep sequencing normalized with unique cDNA molecular identifiers. To avoid experimental bias, donors of different ages were distributed randomly across sequencing lanes. Four age groups were formed from the donors: young (average around 15 years), middle-aged (less than 40), aged (about 68) and long-lived (about 80). Using the same blood draw, the study looked at two additional independent replicas of 1 million unique cDNA reads for two donors, one aged 18 to 30 and the other aged 80 or older. The study at large found these results: As age increased, observed TCR beta diversity per million T cells dropped in a roughly linear way, and a significant reduction was already evident by age 40. The long-lived group showed more naive CD4+ T cells, fewer expanded clones and increased TCR diversity than the aged group, suggesting age selection. Since profiling was done on bulk unsorted PBMCs, naive and antigen-experienced compartments could not be conclusively compared. Because donor CMV infection status was unknown, age-related changes in expanded clonotypes were potentially confounded. Observed TCR beta diversity correlated strongly with the percentage of naive T cells measured by flow cytometry. Total diversity estimates from one million sequenced T cells were considered lower bounds and underestimates.

Donors were roughly 40 systemically healthy Caucasian individuals from Russia aged roughly 6 to 95 years. Each donor gave ten milliliters of peripheral blood, drawn into EDTA-treated Vacutainer tubes. PBMCs were isolated by Ficoll-Paque density-gradient centrifugation, with at least 7 million obtained per sample. Total RNA was extracted from PBMCs with Trizol reagent, with at least 6 micrograms obtained per sample. The percentages of naive CD45RAhigh/CD27high T cells were determined by flow cytometry on a PBMC aliquot from every donor. The library was built by means of 5' RACE. Reads for this sample came from an Illumina HiSeq 2500. A second PCR of about 6 to 12 cycles was run with a J-beta primer mix and a sample-barcoded 5' primer. Each TCR beta cDNA molecule received a unique molecular identifier from a template-switch 5' adaptor carrying 12 random nucleotides. Each sample yielded at least 2.5 million CDR3-containing paired-end reads. First-strand cDNA was synthesized from all RNA with the Mint cDNA synthesis kit, primed by a TRBC-specific oligonucleotide. After uracil-DNA glycosylase treatment, a first 18-cycle PCR used universal primers M1SS and BC2_uni_R on all cDNA. In the authors' own workflow: For normalization, 1 million high-quality reads were randomly selected from each sample, with every read carrying a distinct molecular identifier. Instead of being binned into consensus sequences, reads that shared molecular identifiers were thrown out. MiTCR, set to a Q25 quality threshold and the strictest error-elimination algorithm, was used for CDR3 identification, clonotype clustering and error correction. Lower-bound total TCR beta diversity was estimated with a nonparametric unseen species model using Euler transformation. TCRdb reprocessed the public reads (quality trimming at Q25 with fastp, clone calling with MiXCR) and kept in-frame beta chains. Each entry is one CDR3 protein sequence, shown with its most common DNA and genes. TCRdb's processing, not the study's, gives the V and J calls here. The sample table records 910,000 or so distinct CDR3 sequences; roughly 51% of these occur just once. The leading ten clones occupy 20% to 25% of the sample.

Note on this clonotype: There is no known antigen for this receptor. The input lacks base qualities; no much larger clone sits a single base away.

The CDR3 covers 12 residues, taking in both the cysteine and the phenylalanine. CDR3 DNA only is kept here, 36 bases in frame from base 1. Taken from the germline V gene, the CDR1 and CDR2 loops are MDHEN and SYDVKM. The trim is 5 bases for V and 7 bases for J, with a gap of 6 bases between the germline ends. The source is a woman aged 55-70 years in good health. Specimen: blood. This receptor chain uses TRBV28 and TRBJ1-6, with an unclear D gene assignment. This receptor has the CDR3 CASSESNSPLHF. The sequenced DNA is TGTGCCAGCAGTGAATCGAATTCACCCCTCCACTTT.